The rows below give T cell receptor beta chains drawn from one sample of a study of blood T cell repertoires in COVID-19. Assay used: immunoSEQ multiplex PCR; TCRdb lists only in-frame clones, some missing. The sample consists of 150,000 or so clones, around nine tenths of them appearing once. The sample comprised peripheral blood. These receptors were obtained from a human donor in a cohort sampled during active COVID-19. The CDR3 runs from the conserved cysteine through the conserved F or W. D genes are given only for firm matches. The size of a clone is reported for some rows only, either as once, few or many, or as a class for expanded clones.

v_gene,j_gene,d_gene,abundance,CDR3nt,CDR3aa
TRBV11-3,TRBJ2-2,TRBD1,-,TGTGCCAGCAGCTCCCCGACGCAGGGGGTCCGCGCCGGGGAGCTGTTTTTT,CASSSPTQGVRAGELFF
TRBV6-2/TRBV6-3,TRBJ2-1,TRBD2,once,TGTGCCAGCAGTTACTGGGGGACTAGCGGGAGAAGCTCCTACAATGAGCAGTTCTTC,CASSYWGTSGRSSYNEQFF
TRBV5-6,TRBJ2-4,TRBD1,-,TGTGCCAGCAGCATAGGGACAGGGGACAAAAACATTCAGTACTTC,CASSIGTGDKNIQYF
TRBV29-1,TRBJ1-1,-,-,TGCAGCGTTGCAAGGGCGGGGCCGGGGACTGAAGCTTTCTTT,CSVARAGPGTEAFF
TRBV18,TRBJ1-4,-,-,TGTGCCAGCTCACCACCGGCGGGGGAGGGTGAAAAACTGTTTTTT,CASSPPAGEGEKLFF
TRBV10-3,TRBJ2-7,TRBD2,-,TGTGCCATCAGTGAGTCTTTAGCGGGGGGGTTCGAGCAGTACTTC,CAISESLAGGFEQYF
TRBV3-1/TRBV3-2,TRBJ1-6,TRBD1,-,TGTGCCAGCAGCCAAGAAGGGACAGGGATCAATTCACCCCTCCACTTT,CASSQEGTGINSPLHF
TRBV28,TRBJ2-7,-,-,TGTGCCAGTAGACCCCAATCTCTCGGGTACGAGCAGTACTTC,CASRPQSLGYEQYF
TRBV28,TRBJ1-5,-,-,TGTGCCAGCAGTACAAACACAGGGTACAATCAGCCCCAGCATTTT,CASSTNTGYNQPQHF
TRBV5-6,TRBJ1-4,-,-,TGTGCCAGCAGCTTGGCGCCTCGGGCAGGGGAGAGTGAAAAACTGTTTTTT,CASSLAPRAGESEKLFF
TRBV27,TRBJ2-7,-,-,TGTGCCAGCAGAAGTCTGTTACTATCTCCCTACGAGCAGTACTTC,CASRSLLLSPYEQYF
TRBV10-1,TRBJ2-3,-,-,TGCGCCAGCAGTGTTCTCACAGATACGCAGTATTTT,CASSVLTDTQYF
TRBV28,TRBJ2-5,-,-,TGTGCCAGCAGTTTAGCCCCCCGGGAAGAGACCCAGTACTTC,CASSLAPREETQYF
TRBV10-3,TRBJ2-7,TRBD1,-,TGTGCCATCAGTGAGTCTGGACAGGGTATCTACGAGCAGTACTTC,CAISESGQGIYEQYF
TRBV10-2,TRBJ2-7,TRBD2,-,TGCGCCAGCAGTGAGTCGCGGCGGGGGGGCCGCGGGGAGCAGTACTTC,CASSESRRGGRGEQYF
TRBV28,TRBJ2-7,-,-,TGTGCCAGCAGTTTTGGGGGGACGGCCTACGAGCAGTACTTC,CASSFGGTAYEQYF
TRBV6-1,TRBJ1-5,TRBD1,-,TGTGCCAGCAGTGAAGGATGGGGTCAGGGGGATCTGGAGCCCCAGCATTTT,CASSEGWGQGDLEPQHF
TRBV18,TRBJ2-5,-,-,TGTGCCAGCTCGCGTTCCGGGACACACCAAGAGACCCAGTACTTC,CASSRSGTHQETQYF
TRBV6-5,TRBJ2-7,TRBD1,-,TGTGCCAGCAGGACCGGGACAGGTCCCTACGAGCAGTACTTC,CASRTGTGPYEQYF
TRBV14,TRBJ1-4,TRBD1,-,TGTGCCAGCAGCCGTGCCCGGGACAGCGGCCTTGAAAAACTGTTTTTT,CASSRARDSGLEKLFF
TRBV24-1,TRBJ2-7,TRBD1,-,TGTGCCACCAGTGGTCCGGGACAGGGTTACGAGCAGTACTTC,CATSGPGQGYEQYF
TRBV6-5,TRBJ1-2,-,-,TGTGCCAGTAGGGGGAACTATGGCTACACCTTC,CASRGNYGYTF